This TCR beta chain is drawn from a study of T cell repertoires in cytomegalovirus infection. Per the germline V gene, CDR1 is DFQATT and CDR2 is SNEGSKA (reference sequence). The V end was cut by 6 bases, the J end by 2 bases, with 14 bases between. There are 13 residues in the CDR3. Via MiXCR, TCRdb re-called the reads, giving one row per CDR3 protein. Among roughly 640,000 distinct CDR3 sequences, approximately 25% were seen once, and the ten largest hold 7.5% to 9%. Sequenced: CD8+ T cells from PBMCs. The chain uses TRBV20-1 and TRBJ2-7; possibly TRBD1 for D (6 bases). This sequence originates from a human donor in good health (CMV status not recorded). Some clones in this sample may be carry-over from other donors' samples. The CDR3 sequence: CSARTRGTYEQYF. For the CDR3, the DNA is TGCAGTGCACGGACAAGGGGGACCTACGAGCAGTACTTC.